This T cell receptor (beta chain) comes out of a study of cytomegalovirus exposure and HLA in healthy donors. Deletions cut 6 bases from V and 6 bases from J, with 8 bases between. The germline V gene encodes CDR1 MNHEY and CDR2 SVGAGI. The CDR3 totals 11 residues. Researchers ran the PCR with 60 Vbeta and 13 Jbeta primers. In the original processing: About 11 million of the about 80 million unique TCR beta chains counted in a later analysis were shared. The data were produced by immunoSEQ multiplex PCR, yet TCRdb's version contains in-frame clones alone and is incomplete. For V, J and clone size, that table is used; D and trimming come from the DNA. This repertoire shows 90,000 to 120,000 clones, roughly 82% found once; its top ten account for around 4%. For this clone: Its cognate antigen is unknown.

The study's findings and limits: The sole available immune exposure information was CMV serostatus. Overall, about 160 TCR beta chains were annotated as cytomegalovirus-associated.

This cohort consisted of healthy bone marrow donors. The sequenced material came from PBMCs. This TCR came from a male donor in good health and CMV-seronegative. The V and J genes are TRBV6-5 and TRBJ1-2; no definite D call. The CDR3, as DNA: TGTGCCAGCAGGTTGGGAGATGGCTACACCTTC. Translation: CASRLGDGYTF.